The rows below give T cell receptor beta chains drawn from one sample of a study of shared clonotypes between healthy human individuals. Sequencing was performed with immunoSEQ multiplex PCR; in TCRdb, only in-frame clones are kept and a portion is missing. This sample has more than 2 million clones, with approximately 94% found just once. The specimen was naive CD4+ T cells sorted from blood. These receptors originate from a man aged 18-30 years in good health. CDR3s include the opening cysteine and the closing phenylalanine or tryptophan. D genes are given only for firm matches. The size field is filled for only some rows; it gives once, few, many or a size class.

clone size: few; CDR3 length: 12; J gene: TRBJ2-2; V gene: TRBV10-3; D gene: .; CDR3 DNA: TGTGCCATCAAACCCAACACCGGGGAGCTGTTTTTT; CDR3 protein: CAIKPNTGELFF
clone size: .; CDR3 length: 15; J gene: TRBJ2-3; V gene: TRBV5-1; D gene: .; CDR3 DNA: TGCGCCAGCAGCCCCGGGACCAAAAATTGGGATACGCAGTATTTT; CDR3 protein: CASSPGTKNWDTQYF
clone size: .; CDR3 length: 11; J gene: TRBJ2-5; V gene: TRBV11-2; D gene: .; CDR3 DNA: TGTGCCAGCAGCTTTTCGGGCGCCCAGTACTTC; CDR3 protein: CASSFSGAQYF
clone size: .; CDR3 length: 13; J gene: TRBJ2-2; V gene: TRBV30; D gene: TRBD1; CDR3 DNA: TGTGCCTGGAGCGCCACAGGGGCCGGGGAACTGTTTTTT; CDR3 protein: CAWSATGAGELFF
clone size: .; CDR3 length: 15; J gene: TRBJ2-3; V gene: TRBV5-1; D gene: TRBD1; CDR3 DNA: TGCGCCAGCAGCGGGGGACAGGAGCGCACAGATACGCAGTATTTT; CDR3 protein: CASSGGQERTDTQYF
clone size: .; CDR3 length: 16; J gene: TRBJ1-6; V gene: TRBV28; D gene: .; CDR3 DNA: TGTGCCAGCAGTCCGGGGACGCCGATCGGGAATTCACCCCTCCACTTT; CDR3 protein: CASSPGTPIGNSPLHF
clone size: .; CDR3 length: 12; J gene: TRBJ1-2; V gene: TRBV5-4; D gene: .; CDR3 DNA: TGTGCCAGCAGCGTAACGGGGTATGGCTACACCTTC; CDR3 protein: CASSVTGYGYTF
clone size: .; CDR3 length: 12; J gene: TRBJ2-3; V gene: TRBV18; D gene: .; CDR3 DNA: TGTGCCAGCTCGGCCGCGCCAGATACGCAGTATTTT; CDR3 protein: CASSAAPDTQYF
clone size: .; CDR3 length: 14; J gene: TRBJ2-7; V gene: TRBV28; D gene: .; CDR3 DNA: TGTGCCAGCAGTTTAAATCCAGGATCCTACGAGCAGTACTTC; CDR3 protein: CASSLNPGSYEQYF
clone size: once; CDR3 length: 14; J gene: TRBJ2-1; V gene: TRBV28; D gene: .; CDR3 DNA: TGTGCCAGCATGGGTGGTGGCTCCTACAATGAGCAGTTCTTC; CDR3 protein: CASMGGGSYNEQFF
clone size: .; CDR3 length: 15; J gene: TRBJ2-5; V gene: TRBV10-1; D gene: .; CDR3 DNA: TGCGCCAGCAGTGAGTCGATAGGGGTCCGCGAGACCCAGTACTTC; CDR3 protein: CASSESIGVRETQYF